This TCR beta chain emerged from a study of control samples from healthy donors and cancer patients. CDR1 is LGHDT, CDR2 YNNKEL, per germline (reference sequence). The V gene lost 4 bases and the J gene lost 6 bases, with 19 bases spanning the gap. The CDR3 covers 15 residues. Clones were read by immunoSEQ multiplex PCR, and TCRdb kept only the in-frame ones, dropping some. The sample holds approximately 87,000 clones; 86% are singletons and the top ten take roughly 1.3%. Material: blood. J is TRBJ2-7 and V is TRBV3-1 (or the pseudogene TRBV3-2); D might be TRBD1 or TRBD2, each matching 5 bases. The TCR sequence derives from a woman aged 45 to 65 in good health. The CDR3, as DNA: TGTGCCAGCAGCCCTCTACCCGGGACGTCCGGCGAGCAGTACTTC. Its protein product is CASSPLPGTSGEQYF.